The next 17 T cell receptor beta chains were all read from a single sample in a study of T cell responses to AZD1222 COVID-19 vaccine. The data were produced by immunoSEQ multiplex PCR, yet TCRdb's version contains in-frame clones alone and is incomplete. Of some 73,000 clones listed, roughly nine tenths were seen once; the top ten hold over 7.5%. The material was peripheral blood, obtained 28 days after the second AZD1222 dose. The receptors stem from an adult who received the AZD1222 COVID-19 vaccine.

This clone was seen once. The chain recombines TRBV2 with TRBJ1-6; 8 nucleotides line up with TRBD1. Per germline, CDR1 SNHLY and CDR2 FYNNEI. CDR3 length equals 14 residues. J was trimmed by 7 bases and V by 9 bases; bases with no gene match: 8. The CDR3 bases are TGTGCCAGTTGGGAAAGACAGGGGAATTCACCCCTCCACTTT. Translating gives CASWERQGNSPLHF.

This rearrangement joins TRBV6-5 to TRBJ1-1, with 11 positions matching TRBD1. J gave up 4 bases and V 7 bases, and 5 bases lay outside the gene matches. Germline V gene sequence: CDR1 MNHEY, CDR2 SVGAGI. The length of the CDR3 is 14 residues. Here the CDR3 reads CASNTGTGGTEAFF. The CDR3 coding sequence is TGTGCCAGCAATACCGGGACAGGGGGCACTGAAGCTTTCTTT.

The table lists this clone with a count of one. The chain has TRBV12-3 or TRBV12-4 and TRBJ1-1; 7 bases fit TRBD1. Unmatched junction bases numbered 7, after V lost 5 bases and J lost 10 bases. CDR3 size: 12 residues. CDR3 nucleotide sequence: TGTGCCAGCAGTCCCCAGGGGGATGGAGCTTTCTTT. Its protein is CASSPQGDGAFF.

The chain has TRBV19 and TRBJ2-5; D assignment may be TRBD1 or TRBD2 (7 bases each). V was trimmed by 10 bases and J by 2 bases, leaving 20 bases between them. This CDR3 is built from 15 residues. Germline V gene sequence: CDR1 LNHDA, CDR2 SQIVND (reference sequence). The CDR3 sequence is CATSFRQGGQETQYF. The CDR3 DNA reads as TGTGCCACCTCGTTTCGACAGGGAGGGCAAGAGACCCAGTACTTC.

CDR3 sequence (DNA): TGTGCCAGCATCCCCGCCGGCGGTACCGGGGAGCTGTTTTTT. It yields the protein CASIPAGGTGELFF. This chain connects TRBV28 to TRBJ2-2; the D is unclear. CDR3 size: 14 residues. Germline V CDR1 and CDR2: MDHEN, SYDVKM. Trimming stripped 7 bases from V and 5 bases from J, with 14 bases between.

The rearrangement links TRBV19 to TRBJ2-1; D remains unclear. The CDR3 runs 13 residues. Germline V gene data show CDR1 as LNHDA and CDR2 as SQIVND (reference sequence). Trimming pared 5 bases from V and 7 bases from J, leaving 12 bases between. Written as DNA, the CDR3 is TGTGCCAGTAGTCTCGGGTGGGGAAATGAGCAGTTCTTC. It specifies CASSLGWGNEQFF.

CDR3 sequence: CASSYDRRGSGEKLFF. The CDR3 DNA is TGTGCCAGCAGCTACGACAGGAGAGGGAGTGGTGAAAAACTGTTTTTT. The chain couples TRBV6-5 to TRBJ1-4, with D maybe TRBD1 (6 bases). CDR1 is MNHEY and CDR2 is SVGAGI in the germline V gene. Trimming stripped 6 bases from V and 7 bases from J, with 21 bases between. The CDR3 loop spans 16 amino acids.

The chain links TRBV19 to TRBJ2-5; possibly TRBD1 or TRBD2 for D (6 bases each). CDR1 and CDR2 from the germline V gene are LNHDA and SQIVND (reference sequence). V was cut by 5 bases and J by 5 bases, with 18 bases left in between. The CDR3 is made up of 15 amino acids. CDR3 region: CASSLLLGGGETQYF. DNA for the CDR3: TGTGCCAGTAGTCTCTTACTAGGAGGGGGTGAGACCCAGTACTTC. The variable domain in full, completed from reference TRBV19 and TRBJ2-5, reads DGGITQSPKYLFRKEGQNVTLSCEQNLNHDAMYWYRQDPGQGLRLIYYSQIVNDFQKGDIAEGYSVSREKKESFPLTVTSAQKNPTAFYLCASSLLLGGGETQYFGPGTRLLVL.

The rearrangement links TRBV5-1 to TRBJ2-7; 7 bases agree with TRBD1. The CDR3 length is 15 residues. Germline values: CDR1 SGHRS, CDR2 YFSETQ. V gave up 4 bases and J gave up 5 bases; unmatched junction bases: 12. CDR3 coding DNA: TGCGCCAGCAGCCCGACAGGGCCCGTTAGTGACGAGCAGTACTTC. Residues: CASSPTGPVSDEQYF.

For this clone: Being one base from a much bigger clone, this may be a read error. Within the sample, other DNA sequences also encode this same CDR3. The chain joins TRBV25-1 to TRBJ1-6, with TRBD1 matching over 9 bases. The junction had 5 bases not matched to a gene; V was cut back by 5 bases and J by 9 bases. Per germline, CDR1 MGHDK and CDR2 SYGVNS. This CDR3 has 14 residues. CDR3 coding DNA: TGTGCCAGCAGTCCGGGACAGGGAGGTTCACCCCTCCACTTT. This translates into CASSPGQGGSPLHF.

The CDR3 spells CASSHGQRISGNTIYF. The CDR3 DNA is TGTGCCAGCAGCCATGGACAGAGGATCTCTGGAAACACCATATATTTT. V gene TRBV5-4 combines with J gene TRBJ1-3, with D perhaps TRBD1 (6 bases). Trimming cost V 4 bases and J 0 bases, with 14 bases left between them. The CDR3 runs 16 residues. Germline V gene sequence: CDR1 SGHNT, CDR2 YYREEE (reference sequence).

This chain links TRBV6-6 with TRBJ1-6; 10 bases map to TRBD1. In germline, CDR1 is MNHNY, CDR2 SVGAGI (reference sequence). Unmatched junction bases numbered 8, after V lost 5 bases and J lost 1 base. The CDR3 spans 18 residues. The DNA of the CDR3 is TGTGCCAGCAGTCTCGACAGGGGGCGACGGTCCTATAATTCACCCCTCCACTTT. Amino acid sequence: CASSLDRGRRSYNSPLHF.

This chain joins TRBV7-9 and TRBJ2-1; TRBD1 is a possible D gene (5 bases). V dropped 5 bases and J dropped 16 bases, with 21 bases sitting between them. The CDR3 contains 13 residues. CDR1 and CDR2 (germline): SEHNR, FQNEAQ (reference sequence). CDR3 nucleotides: TGTGCCAGCAGCCCCCTGGGGCAGGTTGGGTTTTTCTTC. Translating gives CASSPLGQVGFFF.

This chain joins TRBV15 and TRBJ2-7; 10 positions agree with TRBD1. Germline V gene data show CDR1 as LNHNV and CDR2 as YYDKDF (reference sequence). This CDR3 is built from 14 residues. J lost 4 bases, V lost 3 bases, and 3 bases had no gene match. CDR3 sequence: CATSRTGGSYEQYV. In DNA, the CDR3 is TGTGCCACCAGCAGGACAGGGGGCTCTTACGAGCAGTACGTC.

V and J are TRBV21-1 and TRBJ1-2; no DNA check was done on the table's D call, TRBD1. TRBV21-1 is a listed pseudogene. The length of the CDR3 is 16 residues. CDR3 loop: CASSKGPTGKYYGYTF. CDR3 nucleotides: TGTGCCAGCAGCAAAGGCCCGACAGGGAAGTACTATGGCTACACCTTC.

The rearrangement links TRBV23-1 to TRBJ1-5, with 9 bases that match TRBD1. TRBV23-1 is an ORF, with its function uncertain. V lost 0 bases to trimming and J lost 5 bases; unmatched junction nucleotides: 14. The CDR3 covers 19 residues. The CDR3 DNA reads as TGCGCCAGCAGTCAATCGAGGCACAGGGGGCGAGGGGAAGATCAGCCCCAGCATTTT. This gives the protein CASSQSRHRGRGEDQPQHF.

The CDR3: CAWSVGGDTEAFF. Here the CDR3 DNA reads TGTGCCTGGAGTGTAGGGGGGGACACTGAAGCTTTCTTT. The genes are TRBV30 and TRBJ1-1, with D tentatively TRBD1 (6 bases). Germline assignment: CDR1 GTSNPN and CDR2 SVGIG (reference sequence). Trimming left V 0 bases short and J 3 bases short, with 8 bases between. CDR3 length equals 13 residues.